The T cell receptor beta chain described here comes from a study of cytomegalovirus exposure and HLA in healthy donors (dated by TCRdb to about 2017). Concerning the study at large: An earlier analysis of a few hundred of the donors reported 276 Gb of sequence data and approximately 120 million unique TCR beta sequences obtained from approximately 180 million T cells. The later analysis used no new phenotypic data to find candidate immune exposures, relying instead on TCR beta sequences and their occurrence across donors. A later genetic analysis used genome-wide SNP genotypes for about 65% of the 666 donors, treating that subset as a discovery cohort. Donor age, sex, ethnicity and CMV serostatus were compiled together with the repertoire data. HLA typing covered class I and class II loci at four-digit resolution. To study patterns of TCR occurrence, a later analysis re-analyzed previously published TCR beta repertoires from 600 to 750 donors and added high-resolution HLA genotyping. Roughly five DR-DQ haplotypes were handled as single units for association and clustering because linkage in the cohort was strong. The genetic ancestry cluster associated with self-reported Caucasian donors included about 84% of the approximately 410 genotyped donors. An early release that covered several hundred HLA-typed donors contained around 330 gigabases of sequencing data and 75 million to 100 million unique TCR sequences. Along with the roughly 710-subject first cohort, a separate validation cohort of 120 different subjects was used. To decide whether each TCR beta V gene segment behaved as functional or pseudogenic, an earlier analysis of fewer than 750 of the donors relied on high-throughput TCR beta sequencing. The T cell repertoires of 670 or so subjects were profiled by immunosequencing and related to cytomegalovirus serostatus. All discovery cohort repertoires had been generated using a single sequencing platform. The study aimed to test whether signatures of past pathogen exposure could be identified by cataloging public T cell receptors. Typing coverage varied by locus: about 629-630 donors for A, B, C, DRB1 and DQB1; more than 500 for DQA1; some 610 for DPA1; roughly 470 for DPB1. The study combined high-throughput TCR immunosequencing, statistical association of individual TCRs with disease status, and machine learning to predict cytomegalovirus infection status. Among 300 to 500 genotyped donors of the cohort, an average of roughly 230,000 unique TCR beta nucleotide sequences was sequenced per donor, of which 15% to 20% were non-productive.

The cohort consisted of fewer than 700 healthy bone marrow donors. All cohort members were sampled while nominally healthy, although unrecorded immune exposures were likely present. The donor tested CMV seropositive, placing the donor among the approximately 290 seropositive members of the cohort. Every donor gave a peripheral blood sample, and the peripheral blood mononuclear cells from that sample were used for TCR beta sequencing. Genomic DNA was extracted from the blood cell samples with the Qiagen DNeasy Blood Extraction Kit. The library was obtained by the immunoSEQ multiplex PCR assay. A mixture of 60 forward primers for TCR Vbeta segments and 13 reverse primers for TCR Jbeta segments was used in the multiplex PCR. A multiplex PCR assay on genomic DNA amplified the CDR3 region of rearranged TCR beta genes. Amplified TCR beta libraries were sequenced as 87-base-pair reads on the Illumina HiSeq System. In the original analysis: Across the 600 to 700 repertoires, a later analysis counted 80 million or so unique TCR beta chains, approximately 10 million of which were shared by at least two donors. Raw reads were error-corrected and collapsed into unique sequences with a nearest-neighbor algorithm that merged closely related sequences to remove PCR and sequencing errors. CDR3 sequences were aligned to IMGT reference sequences to assign V, D and J gene segments. For a sequence to be retained, at least a six-nucleotide match to both a V gene segment and a J gene segment was required. Rearrangements were classified as productive when the CDR3 lacked stop codons and remained in frame with V and J, and all other rearrangements were classified as non-productive. CDR3 was defined according to IMGT convention as the region running from the second conserved V-encoded cysteine to the conserved J-encoded phenylalanine. In an earlier analysis of some 550 of the donors, sequences lacking an unambiguous match to a single V gene segment were excluded. An earlier analysis of a few hundred of the donors called V segments functional above 56.7% productive rearrangements and segregating when the between-donor standard deviation exceeded 5%. A statistical classification framework was built for diagnosing cytomegalovirus status from the catalog of TCR beta chain sequences. In a later analysis, TCR nucleotide sequences were compared against IMGT/GENE-DB human TR gene sequences so that V and J genes could be assigned. A later analysis assigned CDR3 sequences and most-parsimonious VDJ recombination scenarios with the TCRdist pipeline. In a later analysis, every TCR beta chain was defined by the combination of its CDR3 amino acid sequence and its V-gene family, and reads without a unique V-gene family were dropped. In a later analysis, around 600 highly shared, low-generation-probability nucleotide sequences were removed to address suspected cross-contamination and a sequencing artifact. For each public chain, a later analysis derived a clonal expansion index from normalized ranks of inferred template counts within each repertoire. A later analysis computed generation probabilities with a VDJ recombination model fitted to out-of-frame rearrangements, and checked the results against IGoR. In a later analysis, hypergeometric tests were used to score TCR-TCR, TCR-HLA and TCR-CMV co-occurrence, with a repertoire-size bias correction applied to TCR pairs. In a later analysis, false discovery rates were estimated by permuting HLA or CMV assignments 20 times. A later analysis grouped co-occurring TCRs with DBSCAN, adding TCRdist sequence similarity when clustering within HLA-allele-positive subsets. Repertoires with fewer than 30,000 or more than 120,000 public chains, plus five repertoires with anomalous nucleotide sharing, were excluded from co-occurrence clustering. Drawn from immuneACCESS, this table holds only the in-frame rearrangements with V and J called that TCRdb kept. Clones are partly lost; checked studies trace under half to an unresolved V gene and leave the rest unexplained. V, J and clone size were drawn from that table, and D and trimming were deduced from the DNA. In all, the sample holds about 150,000 clones, and 60% to 85% of those were seen once. The top ten constitute about 7.7% of the sample.

This clone was recorded a few times. Its antigen remains unidentified. Base qualities were left out, and no much larger clone turns up one base away. The research as a whole found: In a later analysis, most CMV-associated TCR beta chains were found to appear HLA-restricted, with HLA associations seemingly driven largely by CMV exposure. This cohort had only TCR beta chains sequenced, and the lack of alpha or paired-chain data limited which features could be detected. At a false discovery rate of 0.05, a later analysis linked 15,000 to 20,000 TCR beta sequences to specific HLA alleles. A further reported finding was that TCR beta sequences accurately predicted the HLA-A and HLA-B alleles for most subjects in the first cohort. Because HLA typing was unavailable for some donors at each locus, only the typed subset was used in association tests. Immune exposure information for the cohort was limited to CMV serostatus. Correlated functional status among segregating V segments might reflect linkage disequilibrium, but an unknown experimental factor could not be ruled out. The authors suggested that the approach could potentially be generalized to other disease states and immunological phenotypes. A group of highly shared sequence variants was considered likely to be a technical artifact of the sequencing pipeline. Cytomegalovirus status was reported to be diagnosed by the classifier with high specificity and sensitivity in both the original and validation cohorts. In vitro tests confirmed that a few of the cytomegalovirus-associated TCR beta chains recognize cytomegalovirus antigens. About 15 rarely observed V segments, including chromosome 9 orphons, were excluded from the earlier analysis of just under 600 of the donors because counts were too low. A later analysis reported that several top co-occurrence clusters appeared linked to parvovirus B19, influenza, CMV and Epstein-Barr virus. Most TCR sequences were observed very rarely across donors, whereas some public TCRs were present in many individuals. In an earlier analysis of approximately 590 of the donors, most TCR beta V segments appeared in productive rearrangements about 90% or about 30% of the time, broadly matching IMGT annotations. According to a later genetic analysis, donors in an Asian-associated ancestry cluster had fewer N-insertions in productive TCRs than the roughly 660-donor mean. Sequencing depth was assumed to be roughly uniform across donors in the presence/absence analyses, though that assumption may not hold. Some IMGT-functional V segments, including TRBV6-2 and TRBV6-3, could not be told apart with the 87-base-pair reads, so those segments were excluded. In the study, around 160 TCR beta chains were listed as associated with cytomegalovirus. Compared with equally common non-associated chains, HLA-associated TCR beta chains in a later analysis were more clonally expanded and had lower generation probabilities. When HLA alleles, especially DR and DQ, strongly co-occurred, attributing TCR associations to individual alleles was difficult. A later genetic analysis associated a missense DCLRE1C variant with V-gene and J-gene trimming of TCR beta chains, and an independent cohort replicated the association. In a later analysis, TCR association rates were found to vary across HLA loci, with the most associated TCRs seen for DRB1 alleles and the fewest for HLA-C alleles.

The CDR3 spans 14 residues, from the cysteine through the phenylalanine. Of the read, only the CDR3 DNA is kept; its 42 bases are in frame from base 1. V ends up 4 bases short and J 6 bases short, with an unmatched junction base count of 10. The germline V gene (reference sequence) specifies SGHNT as CDR1 and YYREEE as CDR2. The TCR comes from a woman between 40 and 50 years old in good health and CMV-seropositive. Source material: PBMCs. Rearrangement joined TRBV5-4 to TRBJ2-7; TRBD2 lines up with 7 middle nucleotides. The nucleotide sequence reads as follows: TGTGCCAGCAGCGCGGGGGTGGCAGCCGGCGAGCAGTACTTC. This sequence encodes CASSAGVAAGEQYF.